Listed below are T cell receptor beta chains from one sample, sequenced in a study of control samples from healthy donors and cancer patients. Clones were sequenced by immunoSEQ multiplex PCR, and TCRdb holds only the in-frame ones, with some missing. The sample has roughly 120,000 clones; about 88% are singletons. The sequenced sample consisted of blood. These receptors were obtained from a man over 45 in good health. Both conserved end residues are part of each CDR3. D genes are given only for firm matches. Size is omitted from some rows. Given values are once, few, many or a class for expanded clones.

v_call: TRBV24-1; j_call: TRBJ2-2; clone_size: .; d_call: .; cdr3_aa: CATSLGRGIAGELFF; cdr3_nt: TGTGCCACCAGCTTGGGGCGAGGGATCGCCGGGGAGCTGTTTTTT
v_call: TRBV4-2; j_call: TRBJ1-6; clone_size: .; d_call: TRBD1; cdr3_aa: CASSLKLVGTEINSPLHF; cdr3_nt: TGTGCCAGCAGCCTTAAATTGGTCGGGACAGAAATTAATTCACCCCTCCACTTT
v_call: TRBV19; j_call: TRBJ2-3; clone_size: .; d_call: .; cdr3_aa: CASMGGQPTDTQYF; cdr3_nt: TGTGCCAGTATGGGGGGACAGCCCACAGATACGCAGTATTTT
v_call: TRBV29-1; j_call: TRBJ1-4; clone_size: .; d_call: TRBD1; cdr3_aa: CSVVVPGQGRHEKLFF; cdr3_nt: TGCAGCGTCGTCGTCCCGGGACAGGGACGGCATGAAAAACTGTTTTTT
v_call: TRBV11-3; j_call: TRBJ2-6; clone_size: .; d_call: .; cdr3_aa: CASSLIGGVRAGANVLTF; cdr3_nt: TGTGCCAGCAGCTTAATAGGGGGAGTGAGAGCTGGGGCCAACGTCCTGACTTTC
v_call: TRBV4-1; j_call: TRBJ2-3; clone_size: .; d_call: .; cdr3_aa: CASSQLGVTDTQYF; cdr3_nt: TGCGCCAGCAGCCAACTTGGCGTCACAGATACGCAGTATTTT
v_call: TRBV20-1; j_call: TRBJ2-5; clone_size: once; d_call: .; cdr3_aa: CSASRQETQYF; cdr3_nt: TGCAGTGCTTCCCGCCAAGAGACCCAGTACTTC
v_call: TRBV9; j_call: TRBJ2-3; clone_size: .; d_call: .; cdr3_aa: CASSTTASRQVDTQYF; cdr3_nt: TGTGCCAGCAGCACCACGGCTAGCCGGCAAGTCGATACGCAGTATTTT
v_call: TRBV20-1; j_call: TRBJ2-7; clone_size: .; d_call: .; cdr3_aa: CSAARAREQYF; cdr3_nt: TGCAGTGCGGCGCGGGCGAGGGAGCAGTACTTC
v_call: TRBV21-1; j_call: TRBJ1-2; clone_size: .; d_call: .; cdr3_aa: CASSGVSGYTF; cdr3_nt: TGTGCCAGCAGCGGGGTGAGTGGCTACACCTTC
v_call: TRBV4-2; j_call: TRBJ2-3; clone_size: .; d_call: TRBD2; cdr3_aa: CASSQDRAGGNTQYF; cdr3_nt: TGTGCCAGCAGCCAAGATAGAGCGGGGGGGAATACGCAGTATTTT